The 10 T cell receptor beta chains in this list originate from one sample, sequenced in a study of T cell responses to AZD1222 COVID-19 vaccine. The repertoire was sequenced with immunoSEQ multiplex PCR; TCRdb's copy has only in-frame clones and lacks some. The sample has just under 85,000 clones; 86% are singletons. The sequencing used peripheral blood, collected on day 0 of AZD1222 vaccination. The origin of the receptors is an adult in good health.

A single count supports this clone. The chain is built from TRBV7-9 and TRBJ1-6; unclear D gene. This CDR3 has 16 amino acids. Germline CDR1 reads SEHNR; CDR2 reads FQNEAQ (reference sequence). Trimming removed 1 base at V and 5 bases at J, with 12 bases between. The CDR3 DNA reads TGTGCCAGCAGCTTAGTGGTAGGGTCGGATAATTCACCCCTCCACTTT. It is translated as CASSLVVGSDNSPLHF.

This chain joins TRBV7-3 and TRBJ2-1; weak D call: TRBD2 (6 bases). Trimming left V 2 bases short and J 7 bases short, with 9 bases between. CDR3 length: 13 residues. Germline V lookup: CDR1 SGHTA, CDR2 FQGTGA. Written as DNA, the CDR3 is TGTGCCAGCAGCTTAGGAGGGTGGAATGAGCAGTTCTTC. This encodes CASSLGGWNEQFF.

The chain joins TRBV5-6 to TRBJ2-1; TRBD2 agrees at 9 bases. In germline, CDR1 is SGHDT, CDR2 YYEEEE. The CDR3 covers 15 residues. V gave up 0 bases and J gave up 9 bases; unmatched junction bases: 7. Written as DNA, the CDR3 is TGTGCCAGCAGCTTGGTTAGCGGGAGAACCGGTGAGCAGTTCTTC. It translates to CASSLVSGRTGEQFF.

The chain recombines TRBV19 with TRBJ2-1; 8 nucleotides align to TRBD2. V was clipped by 6 bases and J by 8 bases; unmatched bases: 3. CDR1 is LNHDA and CDR2 is SQIVND in the germline V gene (reference sequence). The CDR3 contains 12 residues. CDR3 in amino acids: CASRGSGDEQFF. The DNA for the CDR3 is TGTGCCAGTAGGGGTAGCGGGGATGAGCAGTTCTTC. The full variable domain, its missing parts supplied by reference TRBV19 and TRBJ2-1, is DGGITQSPKYLFRKEGQNVTLSCEQNLNHDAMYWYRQDPGQGLRLIYYSQIVNDFQKGDIAEGYSVSREKKESFPLTVTSAQKNPTAFYLCASRGSGDEQFFGPGTRLTVL.

The chain employs TRBV7-2 and TRBJ1-5; TRBD1 aligns across 8 bases. The germline V gene encodes CDR1 SGHTA and CDR2 FQGNSA. The junction had 3 bases not matched to a gene; V was cut back by 5 bases and J by 0 bases. The CDR3 totals 15 residues. The CDR3 spells CASSRTGYSNQPQHF. CDR3 nucleotides: TGTGCCAGCAGCAGGACAGGGTATAGCAATCAGCCCCAGCATTTT.

This rearrangement joins TRBV5-1 to TRBJ1-1; 8 positions match TRBD1. Trimming took 5 bases from V and 4 from J; bases not matched to a gene: 7. The CDR3 is 14 amino acids. Germline V gene lookup returns CDR1 SGHRS and CDR2 YFSETQ. The CDR3 protein is CASSYGQGVTEAFF. As DNA, the CDR3 is TGCGCCAGCAGTTACGGACAGGGTGTCACTGAAGCTTTCTTT.

The chain uses TRBV29-1 and TRBJ2-7; a possible D gene is TRBD2 (6 bases). CDR3 length: 14 residues. The ends were cut back, 0 bases at V and 3 bases at J, with 12 bases in the middle. From germline, CDR1 is SQVTM and CDR2 ANQGSEA. CDR3 in DNA: TGCAGCGTTGAAGAAGGAGCGGGCCTCTACGAGCAGTACTTC. It translates to CSVEEGAGLYEQYF.

V and J are TRBV2 and TRBJ2-1; D not certain. Germline CDR1 reads SNHLY; CDR2 reads FYNNEI. Trimming removed 7 bases at V and 0 bases at J, with 13 bases between. The CDR3 extends over 15 amino acids. CDR3 coding DNA: TGTGCCAGCACCTTGGGGATGAGCTCCTACAATGAGCAGTTCTTC. Translated: CASTLGMSSYNEQFF.

CDR3 region: CASSRTDTVQPQHF. The CDR3, as DNA: TGTGCCAGCAGCCGGACAGATACGGTCCAGCCCCAGCATTTT. The rearrangement joins TRBV7-9 to TRBJ1-5; a weak D match, TRBD1 (6 bases). The CDR3 runs 14 residues. V gave up 5 bases and J gave up 7 bases, with 15 bases separating them. Germline CDR1 and CDR2: SEHNR and FQNEAQ (reference sequence).

V usage is TRBV27 and J usage is TRBJ1-1; D unresolved. There are 13 residues in the CDR3. Germline loops: CDR1 MNHEY, CDR2 SMNVEV (reference sequence). The germline V and J ends were trimmed by 4 bases and 6 bases, with 12 bases remaining between them. DNA for the CDR3: TGTGCCAGCAGTTCCCAGGCCTATTCTGAAGCTTTCTTT. Translated: CASSSQAYSEAFF.